Following are 27 T cell receptor beta chains from one sample sequenced in a study of T-cell reconstitution after alpha-beta-depleted transplantation in children. Using unique molecular identifiers, the investigators prepared the TCRbeta library. TCRdb used MiXCR to reprocess the PCR reads, holding one entry per CDR3 protein. The sample shows approximately 520,000 distinct CDR3 sequences, approximately 32% of them seen only once. Here the sequenced sample was PBMCs from the stem cell graft donor, taken from the stem cell graft. The receptors were gathered from a human donor who donated a stem cell graft to a child with aplastic anemia.

The chain couples TRBV19 to TRBJ2-2; D is unclear. The CDR3 totals 12 residues. The V gene lost 1 base and the J gene lost 6 bases, with 3 bases spanning the gap. The germline V gene encodes CDR1 LNHDA and CDR2 SQIVND (reference sequence). The CDR3: CASSIGSGELFF. CDR3 coding DNA: TGTGCCAGTAGTATAGGTTCCGGGGAGCTGTTTTTT.

This clonotype was recorded once. J is TRBJ2-3 and V is TRBV10-3; D remains ambiguous. The CDR3 extends over 12 amino acids. With 6 bases removed from V and 4 bases from J, the gap between germline ends came to 8 bases. From germline, CDR1 is ENHRY and CDR2 SYGVKD. CDR3 region: CAISLESDTQYF. DNA of the CDR3: TGTGCCATCAGCCTAGAGTCAGATACGCAGTATTTT.

The chain joins TRBV5-1 to TRBJ2-2, with D possibly TRBD1 on 6 matching bases. CDR3 length: 14 residues. The V gene lost 0 bases and the J gene lost 7 bases, with 10 bases spanning the gap. CDR1 and CDR2 from the germline V gene are SGHRS and YFSETQ. CDR3 loop: CASSLDRVDGELFF. In DNA form, the CDR3 reads TGCGCCAGCAGCTTGGACAGGGTTGACGGGGAGCTGTTTTTT.

Comments on this clonotype: One base away lies a much larger clone, so this may be a sequencing read error. The genes are TRBV6-5 and TRBJ2-1; no reliable D call. The CDR3 totals 11 residues. Germline-derived CDR1 and CDR2 are MNHEY and SVGAGI. In nucleotides, the CDR3 is TGTGCCAGCAGTTACAGTGGACGGCAGCTCTTC. This sequence encodes CASSYSGRQLF.

The genes are TRBV5-1 and TRBJ2-5, with D possibly matching TRBD1 (6 bases). The germline V gene has CDR1 SGHRS and CDR2 YFSETQ. Trimming shortened V by 4 bases and J by 0 bases, and 10 bases separated the two germline ends. This CDR3 has 14 residues. This CDR3 reads CASSPWTDQETQYF. The DNA of the CDR3 is TGCGCCAGCAGCCCGTGGACAGACCAAGAGACCCAGTACTTC.

This clonotype turned up a few times. This chain links TRBV6-1 with TRBJ1-1; 9 nucleotides line up with TRBD1. The germline gives CDR1 MNHNS, CDR2 SASEGT. The CDR3 length is 15 residues. Trimming cost V 3 bases and J 11 bases; bases outside gene matches: 13. The CDR3 spells CASSETGGISQTAFF. The CDR3 DNA sequence: TGTGCCAGCAGTGAGACAGGGGGGATCTCTCAGACGGCTTTCTTT.

This clonotype was observed a few times. This rearrangement joins TRBV6-5 to TRBJ2-7, with D possibly matching TRBD2 (5 bases). The CDR3 is 14 amino acids. The ends were cut back, 0 bases at V and 7 bases at J, with 13 bases in the middle. Germline-derived CDR1 and CDR2 are MNHEY and SVGAGI. The CDR3 loop is CASSYSRLREEQYF. The DNA for the CDR3 is TGTGCCAGCAGTTACTCGCGGTTGAGGGAAGAGCAGTACTTC.

This clonotype has only one observation. This chain links TRBV11-2 with TRBJ2-5; tentatively, D is TRBD1 or TRBD2 (5 bases each). Trimming removed 3 bases from V and 5 bases from J, with 16 bases in between. The germline gives CDR1 SGHAT, CDR2 FQNNGV. The CDR3 is made up of 15 amino acids. The CDR3 DNA follows: TGTGCCAGCAGCTTCGGGACCAACCCGTTTGAGACCCAGTACTTC. Amino acids: CASSFGTNPFETQYF.

In its sample, this clonotype was seen a few times. This sequence joins TRBV18 and TRBJ1-1; tentative D call: TRBD1 (5 bases). The CDR3 length is 12 residues. V lost 4 bases and J 6 bases, leaving 9 bases between the germline ends. Germline lookup yields CDR1 KGHSH and CDR2 LQKENI. CDR3 region: CASSQGKSEAFF. The CDR3 DNA is TGTGCCAGCTCACAGGGGAAATCTGAAGCTTTCTTT.

This rearrangement joins TRBV4-3 to TRBJ2-1; TRBD2 aligns across 14 bases. V dropped 3 bases and J dropped 6; count of bases not matched to a gene: 4. Germline V gene lookup returns CDR1 LGHNA and CDR2 YSLEER. The CDR3 totals 16 residues. CDR3 sequence: CASSQRLAGGPNEQFF. CDR3 DNA: TGCGCCAGCAGCCAGCGACTAGCGGGAGGGCCCAATGAGCAGTTCTTC.

At least ten counts were recorded for this clonotype. This chain links TRBV29-1 with TRBJ1-1; D perhaps matches TRBD1 (6 bases). CDR1 SQVTM and CDR2 ANQGSEA come from the germline V gene. The CDR3 runs to 13 residues. V was pared by 3 bases and J by 6 bases, with 14 bases between. The CDR3 region is CSVEGPGAAEAFF. CDR3 bases: TGCAGCGTTGAGGGTCCAGGGGCGGCTGAAGCTTTCTTT. The full variable domain, completed using reference TRBV29-1 and TRBJ1-1, is SAVISQKPSRDICQRGTSLTIQCQVDSQVTMMFWYRQQPGQSLTLIATANQGSEATYESGFVIDKFPISRPNLTFSTLTVSNMSPEDSSIYLCSVEGPGAAEAFFGQGTRLTVV.

The V call is TRBV19, the J call TRBJ1-1, with unresolved D. This CDR3 is 13 amino acids long. Looked up from germline, CDR1 is LNHDA and CDR2 is SQIVND (reference sequence). V was shortened by 2 bases and J by 1 base, with 5 bases between the two germline ends. The CDR3: CASSILENTEAFF. CDR3 in DNA: TGTGCCAGTAGTATATTGGAGAACACTGAAGCTTTCTTT.

The J gene is TRBJ2-1, the V gene TRBV28; possibly TRBD1 for D (5 bases). The germline V gene encodes CDR1 MDHEN and CDR2 SYDVKM. Trimming pared 6 bases from V and 4 bases from J, leaving 19 bases between. CDR3 length equals 16 residues. Here the CDR3 reads CASSPGALTTYNEQFF. CDR3 nucleotides: TGTGCCAGCAGCCCTGGGGCCCTAACAACTTACAATGAGCAGTTCTTC. Filled out from reference TRBV28 and TRBJ2-1, the complete variable domain reads DVKVTQSSRYLVKRTGEKVFLECVQDMDHENMFWYRQDPGLGLRLIYFSYDVKMKEKGDIPEGYSVSREKKERFSLILESASTNQTSMYLCASSPGALTTYNEQFFGPGTRLTVL.

V is TRBV6-1 and J is TRBJ1-1; D may be TRBD1 (6 bases). Trimming took 6 bases from V and 3 from J, leaving 14 bases between them. The germline V gene encodes CDR1 MNHNS and CDR2 SASEGT. CDR3 length: 14 residues. Written as DNA, the CDR3 is TGTGCCAGCAGGCACGGGGACATCCACACTGAAGCTTTCTTT. Its protein product is CASRHGDIHTEAFF.

This clonotype was seen a handful of times. The chain is built from TRBV7-6 and TRBJ2-1, with 8 bases identical to TRBD1. CDR1 SGHVS and CDR2 FNYEAQ come from the germline V gene. This CDR3 is 16 amino acids long. Losses at the gene ends were 5 bases for V and 7 bases for J; bases not matched to a gene: 13. CDR3 nucleotide sequence: TGTGCCAGCAGCGTATCCCGGGACAGGTATTGGAATGAGCAGTTCTTC. Translation gives CASSVSRDRYWNEQFF.

This clonotype occurred a few times. V usage is TRBV4-3 and J usage is TRBJ2-3, with 7 bases aligning to TRBD2. The germline V gene encodes CDR1 LGHNA and CDR2 YSLEER. The CDR3 contains 15 residues. V was clipped by 2 bases and J by 5 bases; unmatched bases: 7. The CDR3 DNA is TGCGCCAGCAGCCAACAAGGAGCGGGAAGAGATACGCAGTATTTT. Translated, it gives CASSQQGAGRDTQYF.

This clonotype turned up a few times. This chain uses TRBV6-5 with TRBJ1-1; no firm D call. The CDR3 totals 15 residues. Trimming stripped 0 bases from V and 0 bases from J, with 8 bases between. CDR1 and CDR2 (germline): MNHEY, SVGAGI. The CDR3 protein is CASSYSGQMNTEAFF. The CDR3 nucleotides read TGTGCCAGCAGTTACTCGGGTCAGATGAACACTGAAGCTTTCTTT.

This clonotype was picked up one time. V usage is TRBV4-3 and J usage is TRBJ2-7; D call uncertain. The CDR3 sequence is 15 residues long. Per the germline V gene, CDR1 is LGHNA and CDR2 is YSLEER. V lost 0 bases, J lost 2 bases, and 11 bases lay in between. CDR3 nucleotides: TGCGCCAGCAGCCAAGATTTTTCCAGGACCTACGAGCAGTACTTC. Translation: CASSQDFSRTYEQYF.

The V call is TRBV5-6, the J call TRBJ2-1; D gene uncertain. V lost 0 bases to trimming and J lost 5 bases, with 6 bases between them. Looked up from germline, CDR1 is SGHDT and CDR2 is YYEEEE. The CDR3 covers 13 residues. CDR3 sequence (DNA): TGTGCCAGCAGCTTGGGGATGGACAATGAGCAGTTCTTC. Translated: CASSLGMDNEQFF.

This chain joins TRBV4-1 and TRBJ1-5; D gene uncertain. Trimming cost V 1 base and J 7 bases, with 5 bases left between them. Looked up from germline, CDR1 is MGHRA and CDR2 is YSYEKL. The CDR3 runs to 12 residues. Here the CDR3 DNA reads TGCGCCAGCAGCCAAGCAGGCCAGCCCCAGCATTTT. Its protein product is CASSQAGQPQHF.

The chain employs TRBV7-2 and TRBJ1-5; D not resolved. The V gene lost 4 bases and the J gene lost 1 base, with 8 bases spanning the gap. The CDR3 spans 14 residues. Germline V CDR1 and CDR2: SGHTA, FQGNSA. The CDR3 region has the DNA TGTGCCAGCAGCTCCGTATGGAGCAATCAGCCCCAGCATTTT. The encoded protein is CASSSVWSNQPQHF.

The genes are TRBV12-3 or TRBV12-4 and TRBJ1-6; 7 nucleotides align to TRBD1. The CDR3 is 14 amino acids. J gave up 6 bases and V 6 bases, and 5 bases lay outside the gene matches. Written as DNA, the CDR3 is TGTGCCAGCAGCCAGGGACAGTCTAATTCACCCCTCCACTTT. It yields the protein CASSQGQSNSPLHF.

The chain employs TRBV11-2 and TRBJ2-5; 11 bases are a match to TRBD2. V lost 5 bases and J lost 6; bases outside the gene matches: 8. Per the germline V gene, CDR1 is SGHAT and CDR2 is FQNNGV. The CDR3 contains 15 residues. As DNA, the CDR3 is TGTGCCAGCAGCGCGTTAGCGGGAGGGCCGAAGACCCAGTACTTC. This encodes CASSALAGGPKTQYF.

This clonotype has at least ten counts. The rearrangement uses TRBV12-3 or TRBV12-4 and TRBJ1-5, with TRBD1 identical over 8 bases. V shed 3 bases and J 2 bases; nucleotides not matched to a gene: 3. This CDR3 is 15 amino acids long. As DNA, the CDR3 is TGTGCCAGCAGTTTGGCAGGGGGCGGCAATCAGCCCCAGCATTTT. Translation: CASSLAGGGNQPQHF.

This clonotype showed up just a few times. The V and J genes are TRBV27 and TRBJ1-2; 7 bases map to TRBD1. CDR1 is MNHEY and CDR2 is SMNVEV in the germline V gene (reference sequence). The V and J ends lost 5 bases and 7 bases, in that order; junction bases with no gene match: 7. The CDR3 is 13 amino acids. Written as DNA, the CDR3 is TGTGCCAGCAGTACGACAGGGCTTGGTGGCTACACCTTC. Translating gives CASSTTGLGGYTF.

This clonotype was recorded a few times. The gene calls are TRBV5-5 and TRBJ2-7; a possible D gene is TRBD2 (6 bases). V lost 4 bases and J 7 bases, leaving 18 bases between the germline ends. Germline V gene sequence: CDR1 SGHKS, CDR2 YYEKEE (reference sequence). The CDR3 consists of 14 residues. The CDR3 sequence: CASSRGAGLEEQYF. The CDR3 nucleotides are TGTGCCAGCAGCCGCGGGGCGGGGTTGGAGGAGCAGTACTTC.

This rearrangement joins TRBV11-1 to TRBJ2-1; no clear D gene. Trimming pared 3 bases from V and 5 bases from J, leaving 11 bases between. The CDR3 is 14 amino acids. CDR1 is SGHAT, CDR2 FQDESV, per germline (reference sequence). Here the CDR3 reads CASSFEMPNNEQFF. CDR3 coding DNA: TGTGCCAGCAGCTTTGAGATGCCTAACAATGAGCAGTTCTTC. Variable domain in full (rest from reference TRBV11-1 and TRBJ2-1): EAEVAQSPRYKITEKSQAVAFWCDPISGHATLYWYRQILGQGPELLVQFQDESVVDDSQLPKDRFSAERLKGVDSTLKIQPAELGDSAMYLCASSFEMPNNEQFFGPGTRLTVL.